The 26 T cell receptor beta chains reported below all come from one sample, sequenced in a study of blood T cell repertoires in COVID-19. Measured with immunoSEQ multiplex PCR; TCRdb has only the in-frame clones, and not every one. Counted here are some 200,000 clones, around 80% occurring once; the ten biggest clones make up under 8.5%. Sequencing input: peripheral blood. The receptors were gathered from a woman in her seventies with acute or convalescent COVID-19.

The chain has TRBV19 and TRBJ1-1; D not certain. The CDR3 covers 11 residues. Germline V gives CDR1 LNHDA, CDR2 SQIVND (reference sequence). V gave up 9 bases and J gave up 4 bases, with 9 bases separating them. CDR3: CASKLGTEAFF. The CDR3 DNA sequence: TGTGCCAGCAAACTTGGCACTGAAGCTTTCTTT. Together with reference TRBV19 and TRBJ1-1, the CDR3 gives the full variable domain: DGGITQSPKYLFRKEGQNVTLSCEQNLNHDAMYWYRQDPGQGLRLIYYSQIVNDFQKGDIAEGYSVSREKKESFPLTVTSAQKNPTAFYLCASKLGTEAFFGQGTRLTVV.

The genes are TRBV2 and TRBJ1-2; a weak D match, TRBD1 (6 bases). Trimming shortened V by 7 bases and J by 2 bases, and 14 bases separated the two germline ends. The germline V gene has CDR1 SNHLY and CDR2 FYNNEI. The CDR3 is 14 residues long. This CDR3 is CASITGTQNYGYTF. CDR3 sequence (DNA): TGTGCCAGCATTACCGGGACACAAAACTATGGCTACACCTTC.

The genes are TRBV2 and TRBJ2-7, with 7 bases lining up with TRBD1. The V segment lost 5 bases and the J segment 1 base; nucleotides outside the gene matches: 8. The CDR3 totals 15 residues. Germline V CDR1 and CDR2: SNHLY, FYNNEI. This CDR3 reads CASSSTGAESYEQYF. Here the CDR3 DNA reads TGTGCCAGCAGTTCTACAGGGGCCGAATCCTACGAGCAGTACTTC.

This clone was counted between two and nine times. V is TRBV28 and J is TRBJ1-5; the match to TRBD1 covers 10 bases. This CDR3 has 15 residues. The germline gives CDR1 MDHEN, CDR2 SYDVKM. Trimming took 10 bases from V and 0 from J; bases not matched to a gene: 6. This CDR3 is CATQGDRGSNQPQHF. The DNA for the CDR3 is TGTGCCACCCAAGGGGACAGGGGTAGCAATCAGCCCCAGCATTTT.

This rearrangement joins TRBV2 to TRBJ1-6; D is perhaps TRBD1 (6 bases). Trimming left V 6 bases short and J 2 bases short, with 11 bases between. Per germline, CDR1 SNHLY and CDR2 FYNNEI. The CDR3 consists of 15 residues. The DNA of the CDR3 is TGTGCCAGCAGGGTCGGACAGACCTATAATTCACCCCTCCACTTT. Amino acid sequence: CASRVGQTYNSPLHF.

The rearrangement uses TRBV6-1 and TRBJ1-2; TRBD1 agrees at 7 bases. Germline CDR1 reads MNHNS; CDR2 reads SASEGT. The trim removed 1 base at V and 9 bases at J, leaving 11 bases unmatched. This CDR3 is 15 amino acids long. This CDR3 is CASSEVWGQYISYTF. The CDR3 bases are TGTGCCAGCAGTGAAGTCTGGGGACAGTATATTAGCTACACCTTC.

CDR3 nucleotides: TGTGCCACCAGTGATTCCTACACGGGACAGGACTACAATGAGCAGTTCTTC. Encoded protein: CATSDSYTGQDYNEQFF. This chain joins TRBV24-1 and TRBJ2-1, with 8 nucleotides matching TRBD1. The CDR3 is 17 amino acids. Germline trimming cut 2 bases from V and 3 bases from J; bases unmatched to any gene: 8. CDR1 KGHDR and CDR2 SFDVKD come from the germline V gene.

V and J are TRBV7-2 and TRBJ2-2; 8 nucleotides agree with TRBD2. V lost 3 bases and J lost 2; bases outside the gene matches: 5. This CDR3 has 16 residues. Germline loops: CDR1 SGHTA, CDR2 FQGNSA. CDR3: CASSFSGTRNTGELFF. CDR3 DNA: TGTGCCAGCAGCTTTTCCGGGACTAGAAACACCGGGGAGCTGTTTTTT. The variable domain in full, completed from reference TRBV7-2 and TRBJ2-2, reads GAGVSQSPSNKVTEKGKDVELRCDPISGHTALYWYRQSLGQGLEFLIYFQGNSAPDKSGLPSDRFSAERTGGSVSTLTIQRTQQEDSAVYLCASSFSGTRNTGELFFGEGSRLTVL.

This clone was counted once. The chain joins TRBV11-2 to TRBJ2-7; D is undetermined. Germline V CDR1 and CDR2: SGHAT, FQNNGV. CDR3 size: 13 residues. V was clipped by 5 bases and J by 3 bases, with 11 bases between them. The CDR3 bases are TGTGCCAGCAGCCCGTCAAGACTCTACGAGCAGTACGTC. It encodes CASSPSRLYEQYV.

This clone was seen more than once but under ten times. The rearrangement joins TRBV5-1 to TRBJ2-5, with no clear D. Looked up from germline, CDR1 is SGHRS and CDR2 is YFSETQ. The CDR3 extends over 14 amino acids. Trimming took off 5 bases at V and 3 bases at J, with 14 bases between the two ends. CDR3: CASRVGVGKETQYF. Here the CDR3 DNA reads TGCGCCAGCAGGGTGGGCGTAGGAAAAGAGACCCAGTACTTC.

The chain joins TRBV5-1 to TRBJ2-5, with TRBD1 identical over 9 bases. The CDR3 runs 15 residues. V lost 6 bases and J lost 5; bases outside the gene matches: 11. CDR1 is SGHRS, CDR2 YFSETQ, per germline. The CDR3 region has the DNA TGCGCCAGCACCTCCGGGACAGGGAGAGGGGAGACCCAGTACTTC. The encoded protein is CASTSGTGRGETQYF.

The V and J genes are TRBV7-6 and TRBJ2-3; D uncertain. The CDR3 has 12 amino acids. Trimming cost V 6 bases and J 1 base, with 5 bases left between them. CDR1 is SGHVS, CDR2 FNYEAQ, per germline. CDR3 protein: CASSRGTDTQYF. For the CDR3, the DNA is TGTGCCAGCAGTCGCGGCACAGATACGCAGTATTTT.

The V gene is TRBV23-1, the J gene TRBJ1-1, with D possibly being TRBD1 (6 bases). Being an ORF, TRBV23-1 has a function that is uncertain. Trimming removed 7 bases at V and 5 bases at J, with 11 bases between. The CDR3 has 12 residues. In DNA, the CDR3 is TGCGCCAGCAAACAGGGTCGGACTGAAGCTTTCTTT. It yields the protein CASKQGRTEAFF.

This rearrangement joins TRBV29-1 to TRBJ2-3; 7 nucleotides match TRBD1. The CDR3 sequence is 14 residues long. The germline V gene encodes CDR1 SQVTM and CDR2 ANQGSEA. The V and J ends lost 3 bases and 4 bases, in that order; junction bases with no gene match: 7. CDR3 residues: CSVEVRGLSDTQYF. The DNA for the CDR3 is TGCAGCGTTGAGGTTAGGGGGCTGTCAGATACGCAGTATTTT.

V and J are TRBV6-6 and TRBJ2-1, with D possibly being TRBD1 (6 bases). Germline values: CDR1 MNHNY, CDR2 SVGAGI (reference sequence). V was cut by 8 bases and J by 6 bases, with 14 bases left in between. This CDR3 is 13 amino acids long. CDR3 loop: CASRLQGGNEQFF. The CDR3 coding sequence is TGTGCCAGCCGGCTACAGGGTGGCAATGAGCAGTTCTTC.

The chain carries TRBV18 and TRBJ1-4; 10 bases map to TRBD1. The V gene's germline CDR1 is KGHSH and CDR2 LQKENI. The V segment lost 1 base and the J segment 0 bases; nucleotides outside the gene matches: 8. The CDR3 sequence is 19 residues long. The CDR3 DNA reads as TGTGCCAGCTCACCACGTACCGGGACAGGGGCTGCAACTAATGAAAAACTGTTTTTT. Translation gives CASSPRTGTGAATNEKLFF.

This chain uses TRBV25-1 with TRBJ1-6, with a weak D call TRBD1 (5 bases). Germline CDR1 MGHDK, CDR2 SYGVNS. CDR3 length equals 15 residues. The V end was cut by 6 bases, the J end by 5 bases, with 14 bases between. The CDR3 DNA reads as TGTGCCAGCAGCGGTCGGGGGAGGGATAATTCACCCCTCCACTTT. This encodes CASSGRGRDNSPLHF.

This chain connects TRBV30 to TRBJ2-3, with a weak D call TRBD2 (6 bases). The CDR3 is 13 amino acids. The V and J ends lost 8 bases and 5 bases respectively, with 17 bases between them. Per germline, CDR1 GTSNPN and CDR2 SVGIG (reference sequence). The CDR3 is CARQDAGLDTQYF. DNA of the CDR3: TGTGCCCGCCAAGACGCGGGGTTAGATACGCAGTATTTT.

This chain connects TRBV7-2 to TRBJ2-5; weak D call: TRBD2 (7 bases). Trimming took 4 bases from V and 1 from J, leaving 10 bases between them. CDR1 and CDR2 from the germline V gene are SGHTA and FQGNSA. CDR3 length: 14 amino acids. The CDR3 DNA is TGTGCCAGCAGCTGGGCGGGGGCCCAAGAGACCCAGTACTTC. Translating it yields CASSWAGAQETQYF.

The chain combines TRBV7-9 with TRBJ2-5; tentatively, D is TRBD2 (5 bases). The CDR3 is 15 residues long. The germline gives CDR1 SEHNR, CDR2 FQNEAQ (reference sequence). V dropped 0 bases and J dropped 1 base, with 9 bases sitting between them. The CDR3 sequence is CASSLARSGQETQYF. The DNA of the CDR3 is TGTGCCAGCAGCTTAGCGCGAAGCGGCCAAGAGACCCAGTACTTC.

V and J are TRBV7-2 and TRBJ2-3; 8 bases are a match to TRBD1. Looked up from germline, CDR1 is SGHTA and CDR2 is FQGNSA. The CDR3 is 15 residues long. V gave up 5 bases and J gave up 2 bases; unmatched junction bases: 6. This CDR3 is CASSTQGGHTDTQYF. The CDR3 DNA is TGTGCCAGCAGCACACAGGGGGGCCACACAGATACGCAGTATTTT.

The chain recombines TRBV6-4 with TRBJ1-1, with D perhaps matching TRBD1 (5 bases). Germline CDR1 and CDR2: MRHNA and SNTAGT. This CDR3 has 13 amino acids. V dropped 4 bases and J dropped 5 bases, with 11 bases sitting between them. The CDR3 is CASSAQGRTEAFF. CDR3 bases: TGTGCCAGCAGTGCCCAGGGAAGGACTGAAGCTTTCTTT.

Concerning this clone itself: The same CDR3 also results from other DNA sequences found in this sample. This chain uses TRBV7-2 with TRBJ2-1; 7 bases map to TRBD1. The CDR3 runs 14 residues. With V trimmed by 4 bases and J by 0 bases, 0 bases remained unmatched. The germline V gene encodes CDR1 SGHTA and CDR2 FQGNSA. The DNA for the CDR3 is TGTGCCAGCAGCTCAGGGGGCTCCTACAATGAGCAGTTCTTC. It codes for CASSSGGSYNEQFF.

The chain carries TRBV4-2 and TRBJ2-6; 7 bases are shared with TRBD1. Germline V lookup: CDR1 LGHNA, CDR2 YNFKEQ. This CDR3 has 16 amino acids. V was pared by 3 bases and J by 4 bases, with 6 bases of the junction left unmatched. The CDR3 DNA sequence: TGTGCCAGCAGCCAGGAACAGGGGCCGGGGGCCAACGTCCTGACTTTC. Translation gives CASSQEQGPGANVLTF.

The chain uses TRBV27 and TRBJ1-2, with 7 positions matching TRBD1. V trimming: 5 bases; J trimming: 5 bases; junction bases outside the gene matches: 11. The germline gives CDR1 MNHEY, CDR2 SMNVEV (reference sequence). The CDR3 length is 15 residues. The CDR3 nucleotides read TGTGCCAGCAGTCCCCACCCCGAGGGGGCGTATGGCTACACCTTC. Encoded protein: CASSPHPEGAYGYTF.

CDR3 bases: TGTGCCAGCAGCCCCACAGGGGTTGGAAACACCATATATTTT. Protein sequence: CASSPTGVGNTIYF. The chain links TRBV5-6 to TRBJ1-3; TRBD1 matches 7 bases. With V trimmed by 4 bases and J by 3 bases, 4 bases remained unmatched. The CDR3 contains 14 residues. Per germline, CDR1 SGHDT and CDR2 YYEEEE.